The clone carrying this T cell receptor beta chain was detected many times. What it binds is not known. Trimming cost V 8 bases and J 6 bases, with 14 bases left between them. The germline gives CDR1 MNHEY, CDR2 SVGEGT. The CDR3 has 12 residues. The data originate from a study of T cells in Graves' hyperthyroidism and ophthalmopathy. Researchers took RNA transcripts and amplified the TCR beta CDR3 regions from them. The HTBI set primed first-round TCR CDR3 RT-PCR. TCRdb fed the multiplex PCR reads into MiXCR, producing one record per CDR3 protein. The profile shows about 550,000 distinct CDR3 sequences, less than 25% of them singletons. Findings and caveats of the study: The blood repertoire included most of the expanded thyroid clonotypes above 0.001.

Exclusion followed for patients with uncontrolled infection, other autoimmune disease, pregnancy or lactation. The sequencing sample was made of blood. The chain is built from TRBV6-2 or TRBV6-3 and TRBJ2-7; possible D gene TRBD2, 5 bases. The source of this sequence is a man aged 18 to 30 with Graves' hyperthyroidism. In DNA form, the CDR3 reads TGTGCCAGCGTGGATGCGGGCGGCGAGCAGTACTTC. Protein product: CASVDAGGEQYF.